The 25 T cell receptor beta chains listed next were all sequenced from one sample in a study of blood T cell repertoires in COVID-19. Generated by immunoSEQ multiplex PCR, the TCRdb table keeps only in-frame clones and is missing some. The sample lists 170,000 or so clones; nearly 80% were seen once. What was sequenced was peripheral blood. The origin of the receptors is a woman aged 70-85 years with acute or convalescent COVID-19.

The rearrangement uses TRBV5-5 and TRBJ1-1; no clear D gene. In germline, CDR1 is SGHKS, CDR2 YYEKEE (reference sequence). Between the trimmed V and J ends, which lost 1 base and 0 bases, there was a span of 7 bases. CDR3 size: 14 residues. The chain's CDR3 is CASSLQMMNTEAFF. CDR3 DNA sequence: TGTGCCAGCAGCTTGCAGATGATGAACACTGAAGCTTTCTTT.

A note on this clone: Other DNA sequences in this sample translate to the same CDR3. The chain recombines TRBV20-1 with TRBJ2-2, with D perhaps TRBD1 (5 bases). CDR3 size: 15 residues. CDR1 is DFQATT and CDR2 is SNEGSKA in the germline V gene (reference sequence). Trimming cost V 3 bases and J 2 bases, with 13 bases left between them. CDR3 sequence reads: CSASRQGGNTGELFF. CDR3 sequence (DNA): TGCAGTGCTAGTCGGCAGGGTGGAAACACCGGGGAGCTGTTTTTT.

The V call is TRBV7-7, the J call TRBJ2-1; D perhaps matches TRBD1 (6 bases). CDR1 and CDR2 (germline): SSHAT, FNYEAQ (reference sequence). The CDR3 covers 14 residues. Trimming left V 1 base short and J 3 bases short, with 7 bases between. The CDR3 nucleotides are TGTGCCAGCAGCTTAGGACAGGACTACAATGAGCAGTTCTTC. This encodes CASSLGQDYNEQFF. The entire variable domain, with the rest obtained from reference TRBV7-7 and TRBJ2-1, is as follows: GAGVSQSPRYKVTKRGQDVTLRCDPISSHATLYWYQQALGQGPEFLTYFNYEAQPDKSGLPSDRFSAERPEGSISTLTIQRTEQRDSAMYRCASSLGQDYNEQFFGPGTRLTVL.

V usage is TRBV2 and J usage is TRBJ2-1; 12 positions match TRBD2. The V gene end was trimmed by 5 bases and the J gene end by 5 bases; junction bases not matched to a gene: 13. The CDR3 loop spans 18 amino acids. The germline gives CDR1 SNHLY, CDR2 FYNNEI. Written as DNA, the CDR3 is TGTGCCAGCAGTCCCAAACTAGCGGGAGGAGGCTTTAACAATGAGCAGTTCTTC. This encodes CASSPKLAGGGFNNEQFF.

The chain recombines TRBV30 with TRBJ1-2, with D tentatively TRBD1 (6 bases). The germline gives CDR1 GTSNPN, CDR2 SVGIG (reference sequence). The CDR3 runs to 13 residues. Trimming stripped 4 bases from V and 5 bases from J, with 14 bases between. The CDR3 reads CAWKIDQGYGYTF. In DNA form, the CDR3 reads TGTGCCTGGAAAATAGACCAGGGGTATGGCTACACCTTC.

CDR3 nucleotides: TGTGCCAGCAGCTTCAACCCTACAGGGGAAGAAAAACTGTTTTTT. Protein sequence: CASSFNPTGEEKLFF. The rearrangement links TRBV11-2 to TRBJ1-4; 7 bases line up with TRBD1. The junction had 9 bases not matched to a gene; V was cut back by 3 bases and J by 8 bases. The V gene's germline CDR1 is SGHAT and CDR2 FQNNGV. The CDR3 consists of 15 residues.

V gene TRBV9 combines with J gene TRBJ2-1; weak D call: TRBD2 (5 bases). The V and J ends lost 2 bases and 7 bases respectively, with 16 bases between them. The CDR3 runs 15 residues. The germline CDR1 and CDR2 sequences are SGDLS and YYNGEE. CDR3 region: CASSVPRGSWNEQFF. The CDR3 DNA reads as TGTGCCAGCAGCGTCCCGAGAGGGAGTTGGAATGAGCAGTTCTTC.

The chain combines TRBV6-5 with TRBJ2-5, with a weak D call TRBD1 (5 bases). V lost 8 bases to trimming and J lost 7 bases, with 17 bases between them. The germline gives CDR1 MNHEY, CDR2 SVGAGI. CDR3 length: 13 residues. CDR3 nucleotides: TGTGCCAGCTGGATTCAGGGTAGGGGGACCCAGTACTTC. It codes for CASWIQGRGTQYF.

V is TRBV7-9 and J is TRBJ2-2; 11 nucleotides match TRBD1. CDR1 and CDR2 (germline): SEHNR, FQNEAQ (reference sequence). V dropped 4 bases and J dropped 1; count of bases not matched to a gene: 11. The CDR3 length is 19 residues. The CDR3 sequence is CASSSWTGGPFGNTGELFF. The CDR3, as DNA: TGTGCCAGCAGCTCATGGACAGGGGGCCCCTTTGGGAACACCGGGGAGCTGTTTTTT.

CDR3: CASEHRGSLSSSLHF. The CDR3 bases are TGTGCCAGCGAACACAGGGGAAGCCTTAGTTCGTCCCTCCACTTT. The chain couples TRBV3-1 (or the pseudogene TRBV3-2) to TRBJ1-6; 7 bases match TRBD1. Germline CDR1 is LGHDT and CDR2 is YNNKEL (reference sequence). The length of the CDR3 is 15 residues. Trimming took 8 bases from V and 14 from J; bases not matched to a gene: 18.

This clone was observed a few times. The rearrangement links TRBV5-5 to TRBJ2-3; D is unresolved. The CDR3 runs to 16 residues. Trimming stripped 1 base from V and 0 bases from J, with 12 bases between. Germline lookup yields CDR1 SGHKS and CDR2 YYEKEE (reference sequence). The CDR3 region has the DNA TGTGCCAGCAGCTTGAGCGCGGTTCTAAGCACAGATACGCAGTATTTT. This codes for CASSLSAVLSTDTQYF.

The genes are TRBV6-5 and TRBJ1-2; no reliable D call. With 0 bases removed from V and 4 bases from J, the gap between germline ends came to 9 bases. Looked up from germline, CDR1 is MNHEY and CDR2 is SVGAGI. This CDR3 spans 14 amino acids. The CDR3: CASSYSALTYGYTF. Here the CDR3 DNA reads TGTGCCAGCAGTTACTCTGCCCTAACCTATGGCTACACCTTC.

V usage is TRBV2 and J usage is TRBJ2-3; 13 bases agree with TRBD2. This CDR3 is 15 amino acids long. Germline values: CDR1 SNHLY, CDR2 FYNNEI. With V trimmed by 8 bases and J by 4 bases, 6 bases remained unmatched. This chain's CDR3 is CASDRTSGSSDTQYF. CDR3 coding DNA: TGTGCCAGCGATCGGACTAGCGGGAGCTCAGATACGCAGTATTTT.

The V gene is TRBV4-1, the J gene TRBJ2-2, with 12 bases identical to TRBD2. V gave up 0 bases and J gave up 5 bases; unmatched junction bases: 13. The germline CDR1 and CDR2 sequences are MGHRA and YSYEKL. The CDR3 is 20 residues long. The CDR3 bases are TGCGCCAGCAGCCAAGATGAATCCCTAGCGGGAGGGCCTGGAACCGGGGAGCTGTTTTTT. Its translation: CASSQDESLAGGPGTGELFF.

V gene TRBV10-2 combines with J gene TRBJ2-2; D is unresolved. V was shortened by 0 bases and J by 1 base, with 9 bases between the two germline ends. The germline V gene encodes CDR1 WSHSY and CDR2 SAAADI. CDR3 length: 16 residues. CDR3 amino acids: CASSESPGWNTGELFF. Written as DNA, the CDR3 is TGCGCCAGCAGTGAGTCACCAGGTTGGAACACCGGGGAGCTGTTTTTT.

This clone was seen more than once but under ten times. The genes are TRBV7-2 and TRBJ1-6, with a possible D match to TRBD1 (5 bases). This CDR3 spans 15 amino acids. CDR1 and CDR2 from the germline V gene are SGHTA and FQGNSA. V gave up 1 base and J gave up 8 bases, with 12 bases separating them. DNA for the CDR3: TGTGCCAGCAGCTTAGGGGGAGGGGTAGATTCACCCCTCCACTTT. Its translation: CASSLGGGVDSPLHF.

The V gene is TRBV3-1 (or the pseudogene TRBV3-2), the J gene TRBJ2-2; tentatively, D is TRBD1 (5 bases). Trimming pared 4 bases from V and 7 bases from J, leaving 13 bases between. CDR3 length: 14 amino acids. The germline V gene has CDR1 LGHDT and CDR2 YNNKEL (reference sequence). The chain's CDR3 is CASSPTGWDGELFF. The CDR3 region has the DNA TGTGCCAGCAGCCCAACAGGTTGGGACGGGGAGCTGTTTTTT.

The V gene is TRBV7-9, the J gene TRBJ2-2; 8 bases line up with TRBD2. This CDR3 comprises 16 residues. Looked up from germline, CDR1 is SEHNR and CDR2 is FQNEAQ (reference sequence). J lost 2 bases, V lost 8 bases, and 10 bases had no gene match. The DNA of the CDR3 is TGTGCCAGCGACACTAGCGGACTCGTAAACACCGGGGAGCTGTTTTTT. The encoded protein is CASDTSGLVNTGELFF.

This clone appeared once. The V and J genes are TRBV10-3 and TRBJ1-1, with 9 bases that match TRBD1. Germline CDR1 is ENHRY and CDR2 is SYGVKD. With 0 bases clipped from V and 11 bases from J, the junction kept 7 bases outside the gene matches. CDR3 size: 14 residues. The chain's CDR3 is CAISESGGQGSAFF. The CDR3 DNA reads as TGTGCCATCAGTGAGTCGGGGGGACAGGGAAGCGCTTTCTTT.

This chain uses TRBV6-5 with TRBJ2-7, with TRBD2 matching 10 bases. The CDR3 totals 14 residues. After removal of 6 bases from V and 4 bases from J, the junction contained 6 bases not matched to a gene. Germline CDR1 reads MNHEY; CDR2 reads SVGAGI. The CDR3: CASSRTSGQYEQYF. CDR3 nucleotide sequence: TGTGCCAGCAGCAGGACTAGCGGACAGTACGAGCAGTACTTC.

This clone appeared a single time. The CDR3 sequence is CASRPSGDLYEQYF. For the CDR3, the DNA is TGTGCCAGCAGACCTTCAGGGGATCTCTACGAGCAGTACTTC. This chain links TRBV6-6 with TRBJ2-7, with D perhaps matching TRBD1 (6 bases). The CDR3 has 14 residues. The germline V gene encodes CDR1 MNHNY and CDR2 SVGAGI (reference sequence). The V and J ends lost 6 bases and 3 bases respectively, with 15 bases between them.

This clone has only a few counts. This sequence joins TRBV9 and TRBJ2-1; D is perhaps TRBD2 (5 bases). V lost 0 bases and J lost 1, with 11 bases in between. Looked up from germline, CDR1 is SGDLS and CDR2 is YYNGEE. This CDR3 has 16 residues. The CDR3 loop is CASSVDGVWSYNEQFF. CDR3 sequence (DNA): TGTGCCAGCAGCGTAGACGGGGTTTGGTCCTACAATGAGCAGTTCTTC.

The chain joins TRBV7-3 to TRBJ1-2; 10 positions agree with TRBD1. Germline V gives CDR1 SGHTA, CDR2 FQGTGA. Trimming removed 2 bases from V and 7 bases from J; junction bases left unmatched: 4. This CDR3 is built from 14 residues. CDR3 DNA sequence: TGTGCCAGCAGCTTAGACGGGACAGGGGTTGGCTACACCTTC. This sequence encodes CASSLDGTGVGYTF. The complete variable domain, with remaining parts taken from reference TRBV7-3 and TRBJ1-2, reads GAGVSQTPSNKVTEKGKYVELRCDPISGHTALYWYRQSLGQGPEFLIYFQGTGAADDSGLPNDRFFAVRPEGSVSTLKIQRTERGDSAVYLCASSLDGTGVGYTFGSGTRLTVV.

The chain combines TRBV5-4 with TRBJ1-4; tentatively, D is TRBD1 (6 bases). CDR3 length: 14 residues. CDR1 SGHNT and CDR2 YYREEE come from the germline V gene (reference sequence). Trimming pared 1 base from V and 8 bases from J, leaving 12 bases between. The CDR3 loop is CASSLTGTREKLFF. The CDR3 DNA is TGTGCCAGCAGCTTGACAGGGACGCGGGAAAAACTGTTTTTT.

The chain joins TRBV6-5 to TRBJ1-1; D is unresolved. V was cut by 4 bases and J by 4 bases, with 16 bases left in between. Germline CDR1 is MNHEY and CDR2 is SVGAGI. This CDR3 comprises 15 residues. DNA of the CDR3: TGTGCCAGCAGTTTTGACACCGAATACCTCACTGAAGCTTTCTTT. This translates into CASSFDTEYLTEAFF.